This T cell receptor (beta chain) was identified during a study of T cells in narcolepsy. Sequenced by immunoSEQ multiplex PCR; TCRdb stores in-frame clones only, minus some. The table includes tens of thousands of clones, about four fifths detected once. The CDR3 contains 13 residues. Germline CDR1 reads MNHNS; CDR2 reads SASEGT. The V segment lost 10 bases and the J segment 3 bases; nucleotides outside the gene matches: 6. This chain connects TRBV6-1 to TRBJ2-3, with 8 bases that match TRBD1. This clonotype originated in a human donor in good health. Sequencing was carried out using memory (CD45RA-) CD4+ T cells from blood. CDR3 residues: CAITDRATDTQYF. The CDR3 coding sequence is TGTGCCATTACGGACAGGGCTACAGATACGCAGTATTTT.